One and the same sample provided the 15 T cell receptor beta chains below, sequenced in a study of shared clonotypes between healthy human individuals. Sequenced by immunoSEQ multiplex PCR; TCRdb stores in-frame clones only, minus some. The sample includes approximately 810,000 clones, over 90% of them seen just once. CD45RO-negative CD8 cells positively selected for CCR7 made up the naive population, which excluded terminally differentiated effector memory CD45RA+ cells. The sample taken for sequencing was naive CD8+ T cells sorted from blood. These receptors were collected from a man aged 25-45 years in good health.

This chain uses TRBV6-5 with TRBJ1-5, with a tentative D call TRBD1 (5 bases). V was clipped by 8 bases and J by 7 bases, with 15 bases between them. The germline CDR1 and CDR2 sequences are MNHEY and SVGAGI. The CDR3 runs 13 residues. CDR3 in amino acids: CASGNTGSQPQHF. The CDR3 nucleotides read TGTGCCAGCGGCAATACAGGCTCGCAGCCCCAGCATTTT.

This chain joins TRBV6-4 and TRBJ2-2; 11 bases align to TRBD2. The V and J ends lost 2 bases and 1 base, in that order; junction bases with no gene match: 9. CDR3 length equals 19 residues. Germline V lookup: CDR1 MRHNA, CDR2 SNTAGT. CDR3 sequence reads: CASSDLLGSGRENTGELFF. The DNA for the CDR3 is TGTGCCAGCAGTGACCTTTTGGGTAGCGGGAGGGAGAACACCGGGGAGCTGTTTTTT.

The chain uses TRBV6-1 and TRBJ2-5; D unclear. Germline CDR1 reads MNHNS; CDR2 reads SASEGT. Trimming pared 5 bases from V and 9 bases from J, leaving 10 bases between. The length of the CDR3 is 11 residues. Here the CDR3 DNA reads TGTGCCAGCAGTTACAATGGGCCCCAGTACTTC. It is translated as CASSYNGPQYF.

Of note for this clone: Other DNA sequences from this sample encode an identical CDR3 as well. The chain links TRBV9 to TRBJ2-2; the D gene is possibly TRBD1 (5 bases). CDR1 SGDLS and CDR2 YYNGEE come from the germline V gene. The CDR3 is 12 amino acids. The V end was cut by 5 bases, the J end by 5 bases, with 7 bases between. This CDR3 is CASRSGTGELFF. The CDR3 nucleotides are TGTGCCAGCAGATCAGGGACCGGGGAGCTGTTTTTT.

Only a few counts were recorded for this clone. The J gene is TRBJ1-2, the V gene TRBV28; TRBD1 matches 9 bases. The V gene end was trimmed by 6 bases and the J gene end by 4 bases; junction bases not matched to a gene: 9. This CDR3 region has 15 residues. Germline V gene lookup returns CDR1 MDHEN and CDR2 SYDVKM. The CDR3 DNA reads as TGTGCCAGCAGCACGCGGGACAGGGTCCCCTATGGCTACACCTTC. Protein product: CASSTRDRVPYGYTF.

The J gene is TRBJ2-7, the V gene TRBV6-5; TRBD1 matches 8 bases. Germline V gives CDR1 MNHEY, CDR2 SVGAGI. V was pared by 4 bases and J by 2 bases, with 10 bases of the junction left unmatched. The CDR3 is 16 amino acids. The CDR3 sequence: CASSSDDRGVPYEQYF. The CDR3 DNA reads as TGTGCCAGCAGTTCCGACGACAGGGGAGTGCCCTACGAGCAGTACTTC.

V usage is TRBV10-3 and J usage is TRBJ2-2; weak D call: TRBD2 (6 bases). Germline loops: CDR1 ENHRY, CDR2 SYGVKD. The CDR3 length is 16 residues. V was clipped by 6 bases and J by 4 bases, with 18 bases between them. The CDR3 DNA reads TGTGCCATCAGCCTACAGGAGGAGGGAGCCACCGGGGAGCTGTTTTTT. As protein: CAISLQEEGATGELFF.

The chain uses TRBV6-1 and TRBJ2-7, with 8 bases fitting TRBD2. Germline trimming cut 0 bases from V and 1 base from J; bases unmatched to any gene: 2. Germline V gene sequence: CDR1 MNHNS, CDR2 SASEGT. The length of the CDR3 is 15 residues. CDR3 loop: CASSEAERGSYEQYF. The DNA of the CDR3 is TGTGCCAGCAGTGAAGCGGAGCGGGGGTCCTACGAGCAGTACTTC.

This chain uses TRBV7-3 with TRBJ2-3, with 10 bases matching TRBD1. The CDR3 runs 15 residues. The germline V gene encodes CDR1 SGHTA and CDR2 FQGTGA. Losses at the gene ends were 6 bases for V and 5 bases for J; bases not matched to a gene: 8. The CDR3: CASSIGTGDRDTQYF. The CDR3, as DNA: TGTGCCAGCAGTATAGGGACAGGGGATCGAGATACGCAGTATTTT.

This chain links TRBV19 with TRBJ2-1; the D is unclear. The CDR3 sequence is 13 residues long. V shed 9 bases and J shed 0 bases, with 9 bases lying between them. Germline CDR1 and CDR2: LNHDA and SQIVND (reference sequence). This CDR3 reads CASTMSSYNEQFF. CDR3 in DNA: TGTGCCAGCACGATGAGCTCCTACAATGAGCAGTTCTTC.

The CDR3 DNA is TGTGCCAGCAGCTTAGCCCGGACAGGGCAAACCGGGGAGCTGTTTTTT. It is translated as CASSLARTGQTGELFF. The chain is built from TRBV7-8 and TRBJ2-2; 8 bases fit TRBD1. V shed 0 bases and J 5 bases; nucleotides not matched to a gene: 5. The CDR3 totals 16 residues. Germline V gene data show CDR1 as SGHVS and CDR2 as FQNEAQ.

Points on this clone: One junction end does not reproduce the germline sequence, and a read error may be involved. This sequence joins TRBV7-7 and TRBJ2-2; the match to TRBD2 covers 7 bases. CDR1 SSHAT and CDR2 FNYEAQ come from the germline V gene (reference sequence). This CDR3 is built from 14 residues. Here the CDR3 DNA reads TGTGCTAGCAGCTTAGAGGGAGGGCTCCGGGAGCTGTTTTTT. Amino acids: CASSLEGGLRELFF. Using reference TRBV7-7 and TRBJ2-2 for the parts outside the CDR3, the full variable domain is GAGVSQSPRYKVTKRGQDVTLRCDPISSHATLYWYQQALGQGPEFLTYFNYEAQPDKSGLPSDRFSAERPEGSISTLTIQRTEQRDSAMYRCASSLEGGLRELFFGEGSRLTVL.

This chain joins TRBV5-6 and TRBJ2-7; perhaps TRBD2 as D (5 bases). This CDR3 is 14 amino acids long. CDR1 is SGHDT, CDR2 YYEEEE, per germline. V was shortened by 0 bases and J by 4 bases, with 11 bases between the two germline ends. This CDR3 reads CASSLGETEYEQYF. CDR3 in DNA: TGTGCCAGCAGCTTGGGGGAGACCGAATACGAGCAGTACTTC.

J is TRBJ2-1 and V is TRBV2, with TRBD2 identical over 11 bases. The V segment lost 5 bases and the J segment 1 base; nucleotides outside the gene matches: 7. This CDR3 has 17 residues. Germline V lookup: CDR1 SNHLY, CDR2 FYNNEI. CDR3 bases: TGTGCCAGCAGTCGTACTAGCGGGAGCTCTTCCTACAATGAGCAGTTCTTC. Encoded protein: CASSRTSGSSSYNEQFF.

The genes are TRBV6-1 and TRBJ2-7, with 10 bases matching TRBD2. Per germline, CDR1 MNHNS and CDR2 SASEGT. The CDR3 length is 14 residues. V lost 4 bases to trimming and J lost 3 bases; unmatched junction nucleotides: 3. CDR3 sequence: CASSALAGVYEQYF. The DNA for the CDR3 is TGTGCCAGCAGTGCGCTAGCGGGAGTCTACGAGCAGTACTTC.